The entry below describes one T cell receptor (beta chain). This record belongs to a study of blood T cell repertoires in COVID-19. Study details: From the United States, Italy and Spain came samples of acute and convalescent COVID-19.

Authors' methods: Researchers report that nucleated cell counts were estimated from reference gene primer amplification. Profiling relied on immunoSEQ multiplex PCR, and the TCRdb table lists in-frame clones only, not all of them. V, J and clone size were drawn from that table, and D and trimming were deduced from the DNA. This table holds approximately 290,000 clones, under 85% found once. The sample was peripheral blood. The origin of this receptor is a human donor with COVID-19, enrolled during active disease. The donor label of this sample is uncertain.

The CDR3 DNA follows: TGTGCCAGTAGTTTGCAGGAAAACACCGGGGAGCTGTTTTTT. Translated, it gives CASSLQENTGELFF. V gene TRBV19 combines with J gene TRBJ2-2, with D unresolved. This CDR3 contains 14 residues. Between the trimmed V and J ends, which lost 5 bases and 2 bases, there was a span of 9 bases. Germline V gene sequence: CDR1 LNHDA, CDR2 SQIVND (reference sequence).